A selection of T cell receptor beta chains follows, all from one sample in a study of cytomegalovirus exposure and HLA in healthy donors. Profiling relied on immunoSEQ multiplex PCR, and the TCRdb table lists in-frame clones only, not all of them. Of some 210,000 clones listed, around 86% were seen once; the top ten hold 2%. Material for sequencing was PBMCs. The receptors were gathered from a woman younger than 35 in good health and CMV-seropositive. Each CDR3 is given with its conserved first and last residue. D genes are given only for firm matches. Size values are once, few and many counts, or a class for expanded clones, and some rows have none.

D gene: TRBD2; clone size: NA; J gene: TRBJ2-1; V gene: TRBV30; CDR3 protein: CAWSLSSGLYNEQFF; CDR3 DNA: TGTGCCTGGAGTCTGTCTAGCGGTCTCTACAATGAGCAGTTCTTC
D gene: NA; clone size: NA; J gene: TRBJ1-2; V gene: TRBV15; CDR3 protein: CATLGEGVEGYTF; CDR3 DNA: TGTGCCACCCTCGGGGAAGGCGTTGAGGGCTACACCTTC
D gene: NA; clone size: NA; J gene: TRBJ2-1; V gene: TRBV27; CDR3 protein: CASSLGRGEQFF; CDR3 DNA: TGTGCCAGCAGCTTAGGTCGCGGTGAGCAGTTCTTC
D gene: NA; clone size: NA; J gene: TRBJ2-1; V gene: TRBV5-1; CDR3 protein: CASSNHRDSILYNEQFF; CDR3 DNA: TGCGCCAGCAGCAACCACCGGGACTCAATTCTTTACAATGAGCAGTTCTTC
D gene: NA; clone size: few; J gene: TRBJ1-2; V gene: TRBV30; CDR3 protein: CAWSEGGNYGYTF; CDR3 DNA: TGTGCCTGGAGTGAGGGCGGGAACTATGGCTACACCTTC
D gene: TRBD2; clone size: NA; J gene: TRBJ2-1; V gene: TRBV28; CDR3 protein: CASRASGRARGEQFF; CDR3 DNA: TGTGCCAGCAGGGCTAGCGGGAGGGCCCGGGGTGAGCAGTTCTTC
D gene: TRBD2; clone size: NA; J gene: TRBJ2-5; V gene: TRBV19; CDR3 protein: CASTGRGLAEDEETQYF; CDR3 DNA: TGTGCCAGTACGGGGCGGGGACTAGCCGAGGATGAGGAGACCCAGTACTTC
D gene: NA; clone size: few; J gene: TRBJ2-7; V gene: TRBV27; CDR3 protein: CASSPYGFDEQYF; CDR3 DNA: TGTGCCAGCAGTCCTTACGGGTTCGACGAGCAGTACTTC
D gene: NA; clone size: once; J gene: TRBJ1-5; V gene: TRBV15; CDR3 protein: CATSRDRDNQPQHF; CDR3 DNA: TGTGCCACCAGCAGAGACAGGGACAATCAGCCCCAGCATTTT
D gene: TRBD2; clone size: NA; J gene: TRBJ2-3; V gene: TRBV18; CDR3 protein: CASSPYGGTDTQYF; CDR3 DNA: TGTGCCAGCTCACCATACGGGGGGACAGATACGCAGTATTTT
D gene: TRBD1; clone size: NA; J gene: TRBJ1-5; V gene: TRBV30; CDR3 protein: CAWSDGTGVNQPQHF; CDR3 DNA: TGTGCCTGGAGTGATGGGACAGGGGTCAATCAGCCCCAGCATTTT
D gene: TRBD1; clone size: NA; J gene: TRBJ1-2; V gene: TRBV29-1; CDR3 protein: CSVLTGGSEYGYTF; CDR3 DNA: TGCAGCGTTTTAACAGGGGGCAGCGAGTATGGCTACACCTTC
D gene: TRBD2; clone size: NA; J gene: TRBJ2-2; V gene: TRBV9; CDR3 protein: CASSFPPAAGAGAGELFF; CDR3 DNA: TGTGCCAGCAGCTTTCCCCCCGCAGCGGGAGCGGGGGCCGGGGAGCTGTTTTTT
D gene: TRBD1; clone size: NA; J gene: TRBJ1-2; V gene: TRBV15; CDR3 protein: CATSRGGGQGYGYTF; CDR3 DNA: TGTGCCACCAGCAGAGGGGGGGGACAGGGGTATGGCTACACCTTC
D gene: NA; clone size: NA; J gene: TRBJ2-7; V gene: TRBV19; CDR3 protein: CASSTRGGHYEQYF; CDR3 DNA: TGTGCCAGTAGTACAAGGGGGGGGCACTACGAGCAGTACTTC
D gene: TRBD2; clone size: NA; J gene: TRBJ2-7; V gene: TRBV5-1; CDR3 protein: CASSFLFGTSGRDPYEQYF; CDR3 DNA: TGCGCCAGCAGCTTTCTCTTCGGGACTAGCGGGAGGGACCCCTACGAGCAGTACTTC
D gene: NA; clone size: NA; J gene: TRBJ1-1; V gene: TRBV29-1; CDR3 protein: CSVSMNTEAFF; CDR3 DNA: TGCAGCGTGAGCATGAACACTGAAGCTTTCTTT